Listed below are T cell receptor beta chains from one sample, sequenced in a study of cytomegalovirus exposure and HLA in healthy donors. Clones were sequenced by immunoSEQ multiplex PCR, and TCRdb holds only the in-frame ones, with some missing. The sample lists approximately 180,000 clones, 65% to 75% occurring once. The sample comprised PBMCs. The receptor set was obtained from a human donor in good health. The CDR3 runs from the conserved cysteine through the conserved F or W. A D gene is named only where the DNA matches it firmly. The listing skips clone size in some rows; elsewhere it reads once, few, many or a size class.

.,TRBJ2-7,.,TRBV19,CASSAGLPGRYEQYF,TGTGCCAGTAGTGCCGGACTCCCTGGGCGCTACGAGCAGTACTTC
TRBD1,TRBJ1-2,.,TRBV4-3,CASSGRQGGYYGYTF,TGCGCCAGCAGCGGAAGACAGGGAGGATACTATGGCTACACCTTC
.,TRBJ1-4,.,TRBV11-2,CASSLVLSNEKLFF,TGTGCCAGCAGCTTAGTTCTTTCGAATGAAAAACTGTTTTTT
TRBD1,TRBJ1-3,.,TRBV7-9,CASSPGTGEGYTIYF,TGTGCCAGCAGCCCCGGGACAGGGGAGGGATACACCATATATTTT
TRBD1,TRBJ2-2,once,TRBV11-2,CASSLWTGNTGELFF,TGTGCCAGCAGCTTGTGGACAGGGAACACCGGGGAGCTGTTTTTT
TRBD1,TRBJ2-4,.,TRBV7-3,CASSPAGGAGNIQYF,TGTGCCAGCAGCCCCGCAGGGGGCGCGGGGAACATTCAGTACTTC
TRBD1,TRBJ2-7,.,TRBV10-1,CASSAYVAGGEQYF,TGCGCCAGCAGTGCGTATGTAGCAGGGGGCGAGCAGTACTTC
TRBD1,TRBJ2-7,.,TRBV19,CASSPRGQGRTVEQYF,TGTGCCAGTAGTCCCCGAGGACAGGGTCGGACGGTCGAGCAGTACTTC
TRBD1,TRBJ2-2,.,TRBV19,CASSIPARQGSNTGELFF,TGTGCCAGTAGTATTCCGGCGAGACAGGGTAGTAACACCGGGGAGCTGTTTTTT
.,TRBJ1-1,.,TRBV7-2,CASSPNRDTEAFF,TGTGCCAGCAGCCCTAACAGGGACACTGAAGCTTTCTTT
TRBD2,TRBJ2-5,.,TRBV9,CASSATSGGGETQYF,TGTGCCAGCAGCGCGACTAGCGGGGGCGGGGAGACCCAGTACTTC
TRBD1,TRBJ2-1,.,TRBV4-1,CASSQEGDRGNEQFF,TGCGCCAGCAGCCAAGAAGGGGACAGGGGGAATGAGCAGTTCTTC
TRBD2,TRBJ2-5,once,TRBV5-1,CASSLGTSGDLQETQYF,TGCGCCAGCAGCCTAGGGACTAGCGGGGATCTGCAAGAGACCCAGTACTTC
TRBD1,TRBJ1-1,few,TRBV7-8,CASSFGQGGTEAFF,TGTGCCAGCAGCTTCGGACAGGGAGGGACTGAAGCTTTCTTT
TRBD1,TRBJ1-6,.,TRBV6-1,CASTRTGDNSPLHF,TGTGCCAGCACCCGGACAGGGGATAATTCACCCCTCCACTTT
.,TRBJ1-5,once,TRBV7-9,CASSSQGNQPQHF,TGTGCCAGCAGCTCCCAGGGGAATCAGCCCCAGCATTTT
TRBD1,TRBJ2-1,.,TRBV14,CASSYFGTGLYNEQFF,TGTGCCAGCAGCTACTTCGGGACAGGGTTATACAATGAGCAGTTCTTC
TRBD1,TRBJ1-5,once,TRBV5-1,CASSLTTGDAQPQHF,TGCGCCAGCAGCCTGACGACAGGGGATGCTCAGCCCCAGCATTTT
.,TRBJ2-2,few,TRBV7-6,CASSLDRAGNTGELFF,TGTGCCAGCAGCTTAGACCGGGCGGGGAACACCGGGGAGCTGTTTTTT
.,TRBJ2-3,.,TRBV7-9,CASSLGVQGRTDTQYF,TGTGCCAGCAGCTTAGGCGTACAGGGACGCACAGATACGCAGTATTTT
TRBD1,TRBJ2-2,few,TRBV4-3,CASSQAARQGNTGELFF,TGCGCCAGCAGCCAAGCAGCGCGACAGGGTAACACCGGGGAGCTGTTTTTT
.,TRBJ2-2,.,TRBV7-2,CASSLGGQNTGELFF,TGTGCCAGCAGCTTAGGGGGACAAAACACCGGGGAGCTGTTTTTT
.,TRBJ1-2,few,TRBV30,CAWSVMPLGYGYTF,TGTGCCTGGAGTGTAATGCCGCTAGGATATGGCTACACCTTC
TRBD1,TRBJ2-1,few,TRBV18,CASSPRSGTGGLGLPFF,TGTGCCAGCTCACCCAGATCCGGGACAGGGGGCTTGGGTCTCCCGTTCTTC
.,TRBJ1-6,.,TRBV28,CASSSPGLALPTNSPLHF,TGTGCCAGCAGCTCGCCCGGACTGGCTCTGCCTACAAATTCACCCCTCCACTTT
.,TRBJ1-4,.,TRBV10-3,CAISDPQGRALFF,TGTGCCATCAGTGACCCGCAGGGTCGGGCACTGTTTTTT
.,TRBJ2-3,.,TRBV5-4,CASSLISGSTDTQYF,TGTGCCAGCAGCTTAATCAGCGGTAGCACAGATACGCAGTATTTT
.,TRBJ2-7,few,TRBV2,CASGPGGYEQYF,TGTGCCAGCGGGCCCGGTGGCTACGAGCAGTACTTC
.,TRBJ1-1,.,TRBV5-1,CASSGGGSGLAYTEAFF,TGCGCCAGCAGCGGGGGGGGTTCGGGGCTTGCGTACACTGAAGCTTTCTTT
.,TRBJ2-7,.,TRBV6-6,CASSPAGEWGEQYF,TGTGCCAGCAGTCCTGCAGGGGAATGGGGCGAGCAGTACTTC
TRBD1,TRBJ1-2,.,TRBV19,CASSEGATGYTF,TGTGCCAGTAGTGAGGGGGCCACCGGCTACACCTTC
TRBD2,TRBJ2-1,.,TRBV12-5,CASGLGSGVSNEQFF,TGTGCTAGTGGTTTGGGTAGCGGGGTGAGCAATGAGCAGTTCTTC
TRBD2,TRBJ2-5,.,TRBV5-4,CASSLRTSGQETQYF,TGTGCCAGCAGCTTGAGGACTAGCGGCCAAGAGACCCAGTACTTC
.,TRBJ1-5,once,TRBV7-6,CASTAEGRPEGQPQHF,TGTGCCAGCACCGCAGAAGGGAGACCGGAGGGTCAGCCCCAGCATTTT
TRBD2,TRBJ2-5,.,TRBV7-3,CASSLGTSGGYYGGETQYF,TGTGCCAGCAGCTTGGGGACTAGCGGGGGTTACTATGGGGGAGAGACCCAGTACTTC
.,TRBJ1-3,.,TRBV7-9,CASSLPRGETSGNTIYF,TGTGCCAGCAGCCTACCCCGTGGAGAAACCTCTGGAAACACCATATATTTT
TRBD1,TRBJ2-7,.,TRBV2,CASSRQGYGQYF,TGTGCCAGCAGTCGACAGGGCTACGGGCAGTACTTC
.,TRBJ1-2,.,TRBV19,CASSIARGSQDGYTF,TGTGCCAGTAGTATAGCGCGGGGGAGTCAGGATGGCTACACCTTC
TRBD2,TRBJ2-3,.,TRBV9,CASSVGLAGGPSTDTQYF,TGTGCCAGCAGCGTAGGGCTAGCGGGGGGCCCAAGCACAGATACGCAGTATTTT
TRBD2,TRBJ2-5,.,TRBV7-3,CASSQTSVETQYF,TGTGCCAGCAGCCAGACTAGCGTGGAGACCCAGTACTTC
TRBD2,TRBJ2-3,.,TRBV9,CASSVAGGGPADTQYF,TGTGCCAGCAGCGTAGCGGGGGGGGGCCCGGCGGATACGCAGTATTTT
TRBD1,TRBJ2-2,.,TRBV5-6,CASRGGQGRITGELFF,TGTGCCAGCAGGGGAGGACAGGGGAGGATCACCGGGGAGCTGTTTTTT
.,TRBJ2-7,.,TRBV9,CASSVGPGVNYEQYF,TGTGCCAGCAGCGTAGGCCCGGGGGTCAACTACGAGCAGTACTTC
TRBD2,TRBJ2-5,.,TRBV2,CASSVSSGGRGRETQYF,TGTGCCAGCAGTGTGAGTAGCGGGGGCCGTGGACGGGAGACCCAGTACTTC
.,TRBJ2-5,.,TRBV6-1,CASIPGWAQETQYF,TGTGCCAGCATCCCCGGTTGGGCGCAAGAGACCCAGTACTTC